What follows are 27 T cell receptor beta chains derived from one specimen sequenced in a study of T cells in women clearing cervical HPV infection. The repertoire was sequenced with immunoSEQ multiplex PCR; TCRdb's copy has only in-frame clones and lacks some. This sample's table has tens of thousands of clones. The specimen sequenced was blood buffy coat. The receptors stem from a woman aged 18-70 years with a cervical HPV16 infection that either progressed to CIN3+ or cleared (not recorded which).

A note on this clone: The DNA ends 3 residues before the CDR3 does, and the rest of the CDR3 is filled in from the germline J gene. V is TRBV5-1 and J is TRBJ1-2; TRBD1 is a possible D gene (5 bases). V was trimmed by 4 bases and J by 2 bases, leaving 12 bases between them. The CDR3 runs to 14 residues. CDR1 and CDR2 from the germline V gene are SGHRS and YFSETQ. The CDR3 loop reads CASSTGDRNYGYTF. CDR3 DNA (partial): TGCGCCAGCAGCACCGGAGACAGAAACTATGGC.

Points on this clone: The missing CDR3 end, 3 residues past where the read stops, is filled in from the germline J gene. The J gene is TRBJ1-4, the V gene TRBV7-9, with D tentatively TRBD1 (5 bases). Germline CDR1 is SEHNR and CDR2 is FQNEAQ (reference sequence). V was pared by 2 bases and J by 7 bases, with 14 bases between. The CDR3 spans 15 residues. CDR3 loop: CASSLSGLSSEKLFF. The CDR3 bases that were read are TGTGCCAGCAGCTTATCAGGGTTGTCATCTGAAAAA.

Points on this clone: The read ends 3 residues before the CDR3 terminus; that terminus is restored from the germline J gene. The V call is TRBV2, the J call TRBJ2-2; D might be TRBD1 (6 bases). Germline CDR1 and CDR2: SNHLY and FYNNEI. The CDR3 spans 17 residues. Incomplete CDR3 DNA: TGTGCCAGCAGAAGGGACATACTCAAGCCAACTAATGAAAAG. Its protein product is CASRRDILKPTNEK. The CDR3, in full, reads CASRRDILKPTNEKLFF.

Concerning this clone itself: The read stops 3 residues short of the end of the CDR3; the missing end is completed from the germline J gene. This rearrangement joins TRBV19 to TRBJ2-7; D is possibly TRBD2 (6 bases). This CDR3 is 15 amino acids long. V lost 6 bases to trimming and J lost 3 bases, with 18 bases between them. Per the germline V gene, CDR1 is LNHDA and CDR2 is SQIVND (reference sequence). CDR3 bases read: TGTGCCAGTAGCTTTACCAGCGGGTTAGGCTACGAG. Translated: CASSFTSGLGYE. The complete CDR3 sequence is CASSFTSGLGYEQYF.

On this clone: The missing CDR3 end, 3 residues past where the read stops, is filled in from the germline J gene. The V and J genes are TRBV5-4 and TRBJ2-3, with 7 bases fitting TRBD1. This CDR3 has 15 amino acids. CDR1 SGHNT and CDR2 YYREEE come from the germline V gene (reference sequence). Trimming cost V 1 base and J 0 bases; bases outside gene matches: 2. CDR3 DNA (partial): TGTGCCAGCAGCTTGACAGGGGACAGCACAGATACG. It codes for CASSLTGDSTDT. The entire CDR3 protein is CASSLTGDSTDTQYF.

Details on this clone: The read ends 3 residues early relative to the CDR3; the germline J gene fills the gap. The V and J genes are TRBV2 and TRBJ2-1; TRBD1 matches 9 bases. Germline V gene lookup returns CDR1 SNHLY and CDR2 FYNNEI. J gave up 9 bases and V 5 bases, and 14 bases lay outside the gene matches. The CDR3 is made up of 16 amino acids. The DNA read from the CDR3 is TGTGCCAGCAGTCCAAATCGGGACAGGGTCTCCTTTGAG. Protein: CASSPNRDRVSFE. The full CDR3 protein is CASSPNRDRVSFEQFF.

The CDR3 reads CSARVRGELDTQYF. The DNA read from the CDR3 is TGCAGTGCTAGAGTTCGAGGGGAGCTGGATACG. V usage is TRBV20-1 and J usage is TRBJ2-3; D possibly matches TRBD1 or TRBD2 (5 bases each). The read gets to within 3 residues of the CDR3 end, and the germline J gene fills in the rest. The V gene lost 1 base and the J gene lost 6 bases, with 14 bases spanning the gap. The CDR3 consists of 14 residues. Germline CDR1 DFQATT, CDR2 SNEGSKA (reference sequence).

About this clone: The read ends 3 residues before the CDR3 terminus; that terminus is restored from the germline J gene. The chain has TRBV6-1 and TRBJ1-4; 7 nucleotides agree with TRBD1. With 3 bases clipped from V and 4 bases from J, the junction kept 2 bases outside the gene matches. This CDR3 is 14 amino acids long. Germline lookup yields CDR1 MNHNS and CDR2 SASEGT. The chain's CDR3 is CASSEDRINEKLFF. The CDR3 bases that were read are TGTGCCAGCAGTGAGGACAGGATTAATGAAAAA.

Worth noting for this clone: From the germline J gene comes the end of the CDR3, since the read stops 3 residues before it. The chain recombines TRBV6-4 with TRBJ1-1, with D perhaps TRBD1 (6 bases). The germline V gene has CDR1 MRHNA and CDR2 SNTAGT. The CDR3 loop spans 16 amino acids. V lost 0 bases and J lost 0, with 11 bases in between. The CDR3: CASSDSTGHLNTEAFF. CDR3 DNA (partial): TGTGCCAGCAGTGACTCTACGGGACACCTGAACACTGAA.

A remark on this clone: The CDR3 extends 3 residues past the end of the read, so its final part is completed from the germline J gene. The chain has TRBV7-2 and TRBJ1-1; no clear D gene. V was shortened by 0 bases and J by 0 bases, with 8 bases between the two germline ends. This CDR3 is built from 15 residues. Germline V gene data show CDR1 as SGHTA and CDR2 as FQGNSA. The CDR3 DNA, read in part, is TGTGCCAGCAGCTTAGCGGCAGGATTGAACACTGAA. Its protein is CASSLAAGLNTE. The CDR3 as a whole reads CASSLAAGLNTEAFF.

A word on this clone: The read is 3 residues too short to cover the CDR3 end, so that end is filled in from the germline J gene. The chain links TRBV5-1 to TRBJ1-1; D unclear. The CDR3 has 15 amino acids. From germline, CDR1 is SGHRS and CDR2 YFSETQ. Trimming took off 4 bases at V and 4 bases at J, with 17 bases between the two ends. The CDR3 DNA, read in part, is TGCGCCAGCAGCCTTAGAGATATTGGTGGCACTGAA. Encoded protein: CASSLRDIGGTE. The CDR3 as a whole reads CASSLRDIGGTEAFF.

Note on this clone: The CDR3 end is not reached by the read, which stops 3 residues before it; the germline J gene fills it in. This chain joins TRBV20-1 and TRBJ1-4, with TRBD1 matching over 7 bases. Trimming removed 3 bases from V and 8 bases from J; junction bases left unmatched: 3. CDR1 and CDR2 from the germline V gene are DFQATT and SNEGSKA (reference sequence). The CDR3 length is 12 residues. The CDR3: CSASPGQEKLFF. Partial CDR3 DNA: TGCAGTGCTAGCCCGGGACAGGAAAAA.

As regards this clone: The read terminates 3 residues before the CDR3 end, so the remaining end is supplied by the germline J gene. This rearrangement joins TRBV20-1 to TRBJ2-3; 11 bases match TRBD2. Per the germline V gene, CDR1 is DFQATT and CDR2 is SNEGSKA (reference sequence). The CDR3 totals 14 residues. The CDR3 bases that were read are TGCAGTGCTAGAGACCCCTCTAGCGGGGGGACG. Its translation: CSARDPSSGGT. The complete CDR3 reads CSARDPSSGGTQYF.

A note on this clone: From the germline J gene comes the end of the CDR3, since the read stops 3 residues before it. This chain uses TRBV5-1 with TRBJ2-3, with 12 bases that match TRBD2. Germline assignment: CDR1 SGHRS and CDR2 YFSETQ. With V trimmed by 1 base and J by 2 bases, 2 bases remained unmatched. The CDR3 contains 16 residues. The part of the CDR3 DNA that was read is TGCGCCAGCAGCTTGCGACTAGCGGGGGCCACAGATACG. Amino acid sequence: CASSLRLAGATDT. The full-length CDR3 reads as CASSLRLAGATDTQYF. Complete variable domain (other parts from reference TRBV5-1 and TRBJ2-3): KAGVTQTPRYLIKTRGQQVTLSCSPISGHRSVSWYQQTPGQGLQFLFEYFSETQRNKGNFPGRFSGRQFSNSRSEMNVSTLELGDSALYLCASSLRLAGATDTQYFGPGTRLTVL.

With regard to this clone: The read halts 3 residues ahead of the CDR3 end, with the missing end drawn from the germline J gene. V usage is TRBV14 and J usage is TRBJ2-2; D is perhaps TRBD1 (6 bases). CDR1 is SGHDN, CDR2 FVKESK, per germline. The CDR3 extends over 13 amino acids. CDR3 DNA, as far as it was read: TGTGCCAGCAGCCTCACAGGGTCTGAAAAG. This sequence encodes CASSLTGSEK. The entire CDR3 protein is CASSLTGSEKLFF.

Worth noting for this clone: The read falls 3 residues short of the CDR3 end, and the missing part is taken from the germline J gene. The chain combines TRBV2 with TRBJ2-7; D gene ambiguous. This CDR3 contains 13 residues. V lost 3 bases to trimming and J lost 2 bases, with 8 bases between them. Germline V gives CDR1 SNHLY, CDR2 FYNNEI. Partial CDR3 DNA: TGTGCCAGCAGTGACAGACTTCCCTACGAG. Amino acids: CASSDRLPYE. The CDR3 as a whole reads CASSDRLPYEQYF.

Points on this clone: The missing CDR3 end, 3 residues past where the read stops, is filled in from the germline J gene. The J gene is TRBJ2-7, the V gene TRBV29-1, with 8 bases identical to TRBD2. Germline V lookup: CDR1 SQVTM, CDR2 ANQGSEA. Trimming at V came to 6 bases and at J to 3 bases, leaving 7 bases not matched to a gene. The CDR3 contains 13 residues. Partial CDR3 DNA: TGCAGCGTAATACTCCTAGCGGGCTACGAG. It is translated as CSVILLAGYE. The entire CDR3 is CSVILLAGYEQYF.

Concerning this clone: The observed sequence ends 3 residues before the CDR3 terminus, with the missing tail filled in from the germline J gene. V gene TRBV19 combines with J gene TRBJ1-2, with D possibly being TRBD1 (6 bases). In germline, CDR1 is LNHDA, CDR2 SQIVND (reference sequence). There are 12 residues in the CDR3. CDR3 sequence reads: CASSIGSTGYTF. CDR3 bases read: TGTGCCAGTAGTATAGGCAGCACAGGG.

Concerning this clone: The read ends 3 residues before the CDR3 terminus; that terminus is restored from the germline J gene. This chain links TRBV6-2 or TRBV6-3 with TRBJ1-2; no firm D call. Germline CDR1 and CDR2: MNHEY and SVGEGT. The CDR3 consists of 16 residues. This chain's CDR3 is CASSCEIDSDSLCYTF. The CDR3 bases that were read are TGTGCCAGCAGTTGTGAGATCGATTCAGATTCGCTTTGC.

In regard to this clone: The read stops 3 residues short of the end of the CDR3; the missing end is completed from the germline J gene. The V call is TRBV7-9, the J call TRBJ1-1; D ambiguous. The V end lost 1 base, the J end lost 0 bases, and 9 bases lay between the germline ends. The CDR3 is 15 residues long. Per the germline V gene, CDR1 is SEHNR and CDR2 is FQNEAQ (reference sequence). Partial CDR3 DNA: TGTGCCAGCAGCTTAGACAGCCGCATGAACACTGAA. This sequence encodes CASSLDSRMNTE. The entire CDR3 protein reads CASSLDSRMNTEAFF. Full variable domain (remainder filled in from reference TRBV7-9 and TRBJ1-1): DTGVSQNPRHKITKRGQNVTFRCDPISEHNRLYWYRQTLGQGPEFLTYFQNEAQLEKSRLLSDRFSAERPKGSFSTLEIQRTEQGDSAMYLCASSLDSRMNTEAFFGQGTRLTVV.

Regarding this clone: The read ends 3 residues shy of where the CDR3 ends; the end is completed using the germline J gene. This rearrangement joins TRBV6-1 to TRBJ2-5; unclear D gene. V was clipped by 3 bases and J by 5 bases, with 7 bases between them. The germline CDR1 and CDR2 sequences are MNHNS and SASEGT. CDR3 length equals 12 residues. The part of the CDR3 DNA that was read is TGTGCCAGCAGTGATACTCTGGAGACC. Translation gives CASSDTLET. The entire CDR3 protein is CASSDTLETQYF.

The CDR3 DNA, read in part, is TGTGCCTGGAGTGCTTTCTCTAGCGGGAGTGAGACC. Translation gives CAWSAFSSGSET. In full, the CDR3 reads CAWSAFSSGSETQYF. The chain links TRBV30 to TRBJ2-5, with 10 positions matching TRBD2. The read terminates 3 residues ahead of where the CDR3 ends, so the germline J gene completes it. The CDR3 totals 15 residues. CDR1 and CDR2 from the germline V gene are GTSNPN and SVGIG (reference sequence). The J segment lost 5 bases and the V segment lost 1 base, leaving 7 bases of the junction unmatched.

Points on this clone: The read ends 3 residues early relative to the CDR3; the germline J gene fills the gap. The J gene is TRBJ2-3, the V gene TRBV2, with D possibly TRBD2 on 6 matching bases. Germline V gives CDR1 SNHLY, CDR2 FYNNEI. This CDR3 spans 14 amino acids. Here the CDR3 reads CASSEAGGTETQYF. The CDR3 bases that were read are TGTGCCAGCAGTGAAGCCGGGGGTACGGAGACG.

On this clone: The CDR3 is cut off 3 residues early in the read; its end comes from the germline J gene. The chain couples TRBV2 to TRBJ1-5, with D possibly being TRBD1 (5 bases). Per the germline V gene, CDR1 is SNHLY and CDR2 is FYNNEI. V was clipped by 6 bases and J by 1 base, with 10 bases between them. The CDR3 runs to 14 residues. The sequenced part of the CDR3 DNA is TGTGCCAGCAGGATGGAGGGGAGCAATCAGCCC. Its protein is CASRMEGSNQP. The whole CDR3 sequence reads CASRMEGSNQPQHF. Drawing the rest from reference TRBV2 and TRBJ1-5, the complete variable domain is EPEVTQTPSHQVTQMGQEVILRCVPISNHLYFYWYRQILGQKVEFLVSFYNNEISEKSEIFDDQFSVERPDGSNFTLKIRSTKLEDSAMYFCASRMEGSNQPQHFGDGTRLSIL.

Turning to this clone: The CDR3 is cut off 3 residues early in the read; its end comes from the germline J gene. The chain joins TRBV11-2 to TRBJ1-6, with D possibly being TRBD1 (6 bases). The CDR3 runs 15 residues. Germline CDR1 SGHAT, CDR2 FQNNGV. The V gene lost 0 bases and the J gene lost 7 bases, with 10 bases spanning the gap. The CDR3 is CASSLDPGQNSPLHF. The covered CDR3 bases are TGTGCCAGCAGCTTAGACCCGGGACAAAATTCACCC.

Of note for this clone: With the read ending 3 residues before the CDR3 end, the germline J gene is used to fill in that end. This sequence joins TRBV5-1 and TRBJ1-1; 7 nucleotides line up with TRBD1. V was clipped by 0 bases and J by 4 bases; unmatched bases: 6. The CDR3 consists of 15 residues. Looked up from germline, CDR1 is SGHRS and CDR2 is YFSETQ. CDR3 sequence: CASSLEGQPFTEAFF. CDR3 DNA, as far as it was read: TGCGCCAGCAGCTTGGAGGGACAGCCCTTCACTGAA.

Turning to this clone: The CDR3 is cut off 3 residues early in the read; its end comes from the germline J gene. The chain couples TRBV20-1 to TRBJ1-5, with a weak D call TRBD1 (6 bases). This CDR3 has 13 amino acids. CDR1 and CDR2 from the germline V gene are DFQATT and SNEGSKA (reference sequence). Trimming pared 3 bases from V and 6 bases from J, leaving 12 bases between. CDR3 DNA (partial): TGCAGTGCTAGCGCAGGGGCGGGTCAGCCC. Translating gives CSASAGAGQP. The full CDR3 reads CSASAGAGQPQHF.